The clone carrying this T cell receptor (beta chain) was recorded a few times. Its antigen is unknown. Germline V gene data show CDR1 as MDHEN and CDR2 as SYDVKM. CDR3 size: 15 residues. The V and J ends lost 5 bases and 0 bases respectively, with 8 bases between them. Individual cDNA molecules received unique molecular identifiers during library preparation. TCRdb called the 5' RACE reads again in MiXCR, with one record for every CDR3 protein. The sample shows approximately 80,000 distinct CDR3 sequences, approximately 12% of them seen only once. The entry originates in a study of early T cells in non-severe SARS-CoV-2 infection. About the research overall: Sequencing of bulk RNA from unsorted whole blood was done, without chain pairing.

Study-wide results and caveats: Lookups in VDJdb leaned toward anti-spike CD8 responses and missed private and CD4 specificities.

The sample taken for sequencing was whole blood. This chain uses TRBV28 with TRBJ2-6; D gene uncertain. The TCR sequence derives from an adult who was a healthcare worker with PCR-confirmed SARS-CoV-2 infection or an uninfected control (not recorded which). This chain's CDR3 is CASSAVYSGANVLTF. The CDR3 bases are TGTGCCAGCAGTGCAGTATACTCTGGGGCCAACGTCCTGACTTTC.